The 23 T cell receptor beta chains below were found in one sample sequenced in a study of control samples from healthy donors and cancer patients. The table came from immunoSEQ multiplex PCR; TCRdb's copy has only in-frame clones and leaves some out. In the table there are just over 20,000 clones, 80% to 85% of which are singletons. Sequencing used PBMCs. The receptors shown here come from a man aged 55 to 70 with colorectal cancer.

This clone was counted a single time. The chain couples TRBV3-1 (or the pseudogene TRBV3-2) to TRBJ1-1; TRBD1 is a possible D gene (6 bases). V was shortened by 2 bases and J by 2 bases, with 12 bases between the two germline ends. The CDR3 is 15 amino acids. The germline V gene encodes CDR1 LGHDT and CDR2 YNNKEL (reference sequence). CDR3 nucleotide sequence: TGTGCCAGCAGCCAAAATACAGGGTTAAACACTGAAGCTTTCTTT. Translation: CASSQNTGLNTEAFF.

This clone has only a few counts. Other DNA sequences from this sample encode an identical CDR3 as well. The gene calls are TRBV19 and TRBJ1-1; D remains unclear. The germline CDR1 and CDR2 sequences are LNHDA and SQIVND (reference sequence). Trimming stripped 0 bases from V and 1 base from J, with 3 bases between. This CDR3 contains 13 residues. The CDR3 DNA reads as TGTGCCAGTAGTATAGACAGGAACACTGAAGCTTTCTTT. It encodes CASSIDRNTEAFF.

V usage is TRBV6-4 and J usage is TRBJ1-4; D call uncertain. This CDR3 is built from 15 residues. V gave up 3 bases and J gave up 0 bases, with 8 bases separating them. Germline loops: CDR1 MRHNA, CDR2 SNTAGT. The CDR3 here is CASSELGTTNEKLFF. The CDR3 region has the DNA TGTGCCAGCAGTGAACTGGGGACAACTAATGAAAAACTGTTTTTT.

In DNA form, the CDR3 reads TGTGCCAGCAGCTTGGCGGGGGGGTCTTTGTCACCCCTCCACTTT. Amino acid sequence: CASSLAGGSLSPLHF. J is TRBJ1-6 and V is TRBV5-6; a possible D gene is TRBD1 (5 bases). Germline V gene lookup returns CDR1 SGHDT and CDR2 YYEEEE. The V and J ends lost 0 bases and 10 bases respectively, with 14 bases between them. The CDR3 runs to 15 residues.

This chain joins TRBV20-1 and TRBJ2-4; D perhaps matches TRBD2 (5 bases). Looked up from germline, CDR1 is DFQATT and CDR2 is SNEGSKA (reference sequence). The CDR3 extends over 13 amino acids. V lost 3 bases and J lost 5, with 11 bases in between. This CDR3 reads CSASTGNENIQYF. CDR3 coding DNA: TGCAGTGCTAGTACCGGGAACGAAAACATTCAGTACTTC.

This chain connects TRBV7-9 to TRBJ2-3; 7 nucleotides align to TRBD2. This CDR3 spans 17 amino acids. Germline V gene sequence: CDR1 SEHNR, CDR2 FQNEAQ (reference sequence). Trimming cost V 1 base and J 2 bases; bases outside gene matches: 9. The CDR3 loop is CASSLGRAGILTDTQYF. In DNA, the CDR3 is TGTGCCAGCAGCTTAGGTCGAGCGGGGATACTCACAGATACGCAGTATTTT.

This clone occurred a few times. This rearrangement joins TRBV4-1 to TRBJ2-3; 8 bases match TRBD2. The CDR3 contains 18 residues. Germline V gene lookup returns CDR1 MGHRA and CDR2 YSYEKL. J gave up 3 bases and V 1 base, and 12 bases lay outside the gene matches. CDR3 sequence reads: CASSQVVIPASGTDTQYF. The CDR3 region has the DNA TGCGCCAGCAGCCAAGTAGTTATTCCGGCTAGCGGGACAGATACGCAGTATTTT.

Written as DNA, the CDR3 is TGTGCCAGTAGTTCCCGGGGCGGAGGACAGACCCAGTACTTC. As protein: CASSSRGGGQTQYF. The chain is built from TRBV19 and TRBJ2-5; TRBD1 or TRBD2 may be the D gene (5 bases each). Trimming shortened V by 5 bases and J by 6 bases, and 16 bases separated the two germline ends. The CDR3 is 14 residues long. Germline CDR1 LNHDA, CDR2 SQIVND (reference sequence).

The V call is TRBV27, the J call TRBJ1-1; no clear D. This CDR3 has 14 residues. Germline-derived CDR1 and CDR2 are MNHEY and SMNVEV (reference sequence). The V end lost 7 bases, the J end lost 2 bases, and 14 bases lay between the germline ends. CDR3 DNA: TGTGCCAGCACCTCTACGACCATTAACACTGAAGCTTTCTTT. Translation: CASTSTTINTEAFF.

The chain recombines TRBV18 with TRBJ2-5; no clear D. Germline CDR1 reads KGHSH; CDR2 reads LQKENI. This CDR3 is 14 amino acids long. V dropped 2 bases and J dropped 2 bases, with 9 bases sitting between them. CDR3 sequence reads: CASSPRARQETQYF. CDR3 DNA: TGTGCCAGCTCACCAAGGGCACGGCAAGAGACCCAGTACTTC.

This chain links TRBV19 with TRBJ1-1; D call uncertain. This CDR3 has 13 amino acids. Trimming removed 7 bases at V and 1 base at J, with 10 bases between. Per the germline V gene, CDR1 is LNHDA and CDR2 is SQIVND (reference sequence). Written as DNA, the CDR3 is TGTGCCAGTAAATGGACGGGGAACACTGAAGCTTTCTTT. Amino acid sequence: CASKWTGNTEAFF.

The rearrangement links TRBV4-2 to TRBJ2-1; tentatively, D is TRBD2 (5 bases). Germline CDR1 reads LGHNA; CDR2 reads YNFKEQ. This CDR3 has 13 residues. Trimming shortened V by 5 bases and J by 3 bases, and 8 bases separated the two germline ends. The CDR3 region has the DNA TGTGCCAGCAGCACCCGGGACTACAATGAGCAGTTCTTC. Translated, it gives CASSTRDYNEQFF.

This chain uses TRBV27 with TRBJ1-5, with 7 bases fitting TRBD1. In germline, CDR1 is MNHEY, CDR2 SMNVEV (reference sequence). V lost 5 bases to trimming and J lost 0 bases; unmatched junction nucleotides: 16. The CDR3 contains 19 residues. The CDR3 DNA reads as TGTGCCAGCAGTGGGCGGAGGCAGGGGGTCGATTTTAGCAATCAGCCCCAGCATTTT. Translation gives CASSGRRQGVDFSNQPQHF.

This clone was counted a few times. This chain connects TRBV21-1 to TRBJ2-7; TRBD2 reflects the table's D call only, with no check against the DNA. TRBV21-1 is tagged as a pseudogene. There are 14 residues in the CDR3. CDR3 in amino acids: CASSFGTSSYEQYV. The CDR3 DNA follows: TGTGCCAGCAGCTTTGGGACTAGTTCCTACGAGCAGTACGTC.

V is TRBV6-5 and J is TRBJ2-7, with D uncertain. This CDR3 has 13 amino acids. The ends were cut back, 0 bases at V and 4 bases at J, with 7 bases in the middle. In germline, CDR1 is MNHEY, CDR2 SVGAGI. The CDR3 DNA reads TGTGCCAGCAGTTACTCTGACGGGTACGAGCAGTACGTC. Residues: CASSYSDGYEQYV.

This clone was counted a few times. The rearrangement uses TRBV6-5 and TRBJ2-7; no definite D call. Trimming shortened V by 6 bases and J by 4 bases, and 13 bases separated the two germline ends. The CDR3 runs 13 residues. Germline values: CDR1 MNHEY, CDR2 SVGAGI. CDR3 residues: CASRTGLPYEQYF. CDR3 nucleotide sequence: TGTGCCAGCAGGACCGGTTTGCCTTACGAGCAGTACTTC.

This rearrangement joins TRBV27 to TRBJ2-7, with D possibly matching TRBD2 (6 bases). V shed 6 bases and J shed 6 bases, with 15 bases lying between them. The V gene's germline CDR1 is MNHEY and CDR2 SMNVEV (reference sequence). This CDR3 contains 13 residues. CDR3 DNA sequence: TGTGCCAGCAGCCCCCGCTTGGGGGGCGAGCAGTACTTC. Protein product: CASSPRLGGEQYF.

V usage is TRBV9 and J usage is TRBJ2-1; D is uncertain. Deletions cut 1 base from V and 4 bases from J, with 6 bases between. The CDR3 has 13 amino acids. From germline, CDR1 is SGDLS and CDR2 YYNGEE. CDR3 nucleotides: TGTGCCAGCAGCGTATCTGATTACAATGAGCAGTTCTTC. Translating it yields CASSVSDYNEQFF.

This clone showed up just a few times. This rearrangement joins TRBV4-1 to TRBJ1-2; D gene uncertain. Germline assignment: CDR1 MGHRA and CDR2 YSYEKL. The CDR3 totals 14 residues. V lost 6 bases and J 1 base, leaving 12 bases between the germline ends. The CDR3 sequence: CASRAGGLNYGYTF. CDR3 in DNA: TGCGCCAGCAGGGCGGGAGGGCTTAACTATGGCTACACCTTC.

The genes are TRBV25-1 and TRBJ1-1; TRBD1 is a possible D gene (6 bases). The V end was cut by 5 bases, the J end by 0 bases, with 10 bases between. Germline V lookup: CDR1 MGHDK, CDR2 SYGVNS. The CDR3 has 14 amino acids. The CDR3 reads CASSRTVMNTEAFF. The CDR3 DNA reads as TGTGCCAGCAGTAGGACAGTAATGAACACTGAAGCTTTCTTT.

This chain connects TRBV5-6 to TRBJ1-4, with unresolved D. The CDR3 spans 13 residues. V was clipped by 4 bases and J by 8 bases, with 12 bases between them. The germline CDR1 and CDR2 sequences are SGHDT and YYEEEE. CDR3 bases: TGTGCCAGCAGCATGATCGGCAGGGAAAAACTGTTTTTT. As protein: CASSMIGREKLFF.

The V call is TRBV4-1, the J call TRBJ1-1, with TRBD1 as a possible D gene (5 bases). Germline V gene data show CDR1 as MGHRA and CDR2 as YSYEKL. The CDR3 length is 16 residues. Trimming took 0 bases from V and 4 from J, leaving 15 bases between them. CDR3 sequence: CASSQEEGRAGTEAFF. In DNA, the CDR3 is TGCGCCAGCAGCCAAGAAGAGGGCAGGGCGGGCACTGAAGCTTTCTTT.

The genes are TRBV18 and TRBJ2-3, with TRBD2 matching 7 bases. The J segment lost 4 bases and the V segment lost 3 bases, leaving 1 base of the junction unmatched. The CDR3 sequence is 13 residues long. Germline CDR1 and CDR2: KGHSH and LQKENI. The CDR3 sequence: CASSPLAADTQYF. CDR3 nucleotide sequence: TGTGCCAGCTCACCGCTAGCGGCAGATACGCAGTATTTT.